This T cell receptor (beta chain) appears in the sequencing data of a study of response to subunit inactivated influenza vaccine. TCRdb ran MiXCR on the RT-PCR reads and lists one entry per CDR3 protein. The sample includes hundreds of thousands of distinct CDR3 sequences, 11% to 15% seen only once; the top ten take 7.5% to 9%. The CDR3 is made up of 14 amino acids. V was clipped by 6 bases and J by 6 bases, with 17 bases between them. The chain employs TRBV12-3 or TRBV12-4 and TRBJ2-5, with D perhaps matching TRBD1 or TRBD2 (6 bases each). The source was PBMCs from blood, collected less than 15 days before vaccination. This receptor was taken from a man in his fifties or sixties who received an inactivated influenza vaccine. The CDR3 nucleotides are TGTGCCAGCAGCCCAGTCGGGGGCGCGAAGACCCAGTACTTC. The encoded protein is CASSPVGGAKTQYF.